These 26 T cell receptor beta chains were sequenced from one sample in a study of blood T cell repertoires in COVID-19. The repertoire was sequenced with immunoSEQ multiplex PCR; TCRdb's copy has only in-frame clones and lacks some. The profile shows roughly 500,000 clones, 85% to 90% of them singletons. Sequencing input: peripheral blood. These TCRs come from a man aged 18 to 30 with COVID-19, enrolled during active disease.

This chain links TRBV19 with TRBJ1-1; the D gene is possibly TRBD1 (6 bases). The CDR3 runs to 13 residues. The V end lost 2 bases, the J end lost 6 bases, and 10 bases lay between the germline ends. Germline CDR1 and CDR2: LNHDA and SQIVND (reference sequence). The CDR3 DNA follows: TGTGCCAGTAGTATAAGGGGGGGGGCTGAAGCTTTCTTT. Protein: CASSIRGGAEAFF.

The chain has TRBV18 and TRBJ1-1; the D gene is possibly TRBD1 (6 bases). This CDR3 spans 15 amino acids. CDR1 and CDR2 (germline): KGHSH, LQKENI. The V and J ends lost 3 bases and 1 base respectively, with 12 bases between them. The CDR3 DNA follows: TGTGCCAGCTCACCCGCTGTGGGACAGAACACTGAAGCTTTCTTT. Its translation is CASSPAVGQNTEAFF.

V usage is TRBV5-4 and J usage is TRBJ1-1, with D uncertain. This CDR3 has 15 amino acids. Trimming pared 0 bases from V and 4 bases from J, leaving 13 bases between. Germline V CDR1 and CDR2: SGHNT, YYREEE (reference sequence). The DNA for the CDR3 is TGTGCCAGCAGCTTGGCCTGGGAGTTGGGCACTGAAGCTTTCTTT. It specifies CASSLAWELGTEAFF.

V is TRBV19 and J is TRBJ2-7; possible D gene TRBD1, 5 bases. Trimming removed 3 bases at V and 5 bases at J, with 14 bases between. Germline loops: CDR1 LNHDA, CDR2 SQIVND (reference sequence). CDR3 length equals 14 residues. CDR3 in amino acids: CASSISSRVDEQYF. The CDR3 DNA reads TGTGCCAGTAGTATCTCGTCCAGGGTAGACGAGCAGTACTTC.

The V gene is TRBV5-5, the J gene TRBJ1-6, with no clear D. This CDR3 comprises 16 residues. Germline V gene sequence: CDR1 SGHKS, CDR2 YYEKEE (reference sequence). Trimming pared 3 bases from V and 6 bases from J, leaving 16 bases between. CDR3 sequence (DNA): TGTGCCAGCAGCTCGGACTACAAGTTAAGTAATTCACCCCTCCACTTT. Its protein is CASSSDYKLSNSPLHF.

The J gene is TRBJ1-2, the V gene TRBV9, with 7 bases lining up with TRBD1. The germline CDR1 and CDR2 sequences are SGDLS and YYNGEE. The CDR3 loop spans 13 amino acids. V was clipped by 3 bases and J by 8 bases; unmatched bases: 7. CDR3 DNA: TGTGCCAGCAGCGCCTTACAGGGGAGAGGCTACACCTTC. Encoded protein: CASSALQGRGYTF.

This chain connects TRBV6-6 to TRBJ1-4; TRBD1 is a possible D gene (5 bases). This CDR3 region has 13 residues. Germline CDR1 reads MNHNY; CDR2 reads SVGAGI (reference sequence). Trimming stripped 8 bases from V and 4 bases from J, with 11 bases between. CDR3 sequence: CASQDSNNEKLFF. The CDR3 region has the DNA TGTGCCAGCCAAGACAGCAATAATGAAAAACTGTTTTTT.

This chain links TRBV5-1 with TRBJ2-3; 8 bases map to TRBD2. The V and J ends lost 0 bases and 3 bases, in that order; junction bases with no gene match: 3. Germline assignment: CDR1 SGHRS and CDR2 YFSETQ. The length of the CDR3 is 15 residues. DNA of the CDR3: TGCGCCAGCAGCTTGGAAGGACTAGCAACAGATACGCAGTATTTT. Residues: CASSLEGLATDTQYF.

This chain joins TRBV6-5 and TRBJ2-7, with 7 bases fitting TRBD1. Germline assignment: CDR1 MNHEY and CDR2 SVGAGI. This CDR3 is 15 amino acids long. Trimming took 2 bases from V and 0 from J; bases not matched to a gene: 4. The CDR3: CASSYQGGPSYEQYF. The CDR3 nucleotides read TGTGCCAGCAGTTACCAAGGGGGCCCCTCCTACGAGCAGTACTTC.

The rearrangement links TRBV5-1 to TRBJ2-7; 8 nucleotides agree with TRBD2. This CDR3 comprises 18 residues. With V trimmed by 1 base and J by 0 bases, 12 bases remained unmatched. Germline-derived CDR1 and CDR2 are SGHRS and YFSETQ. CDR3 region: CASSLRGGTTSVSYEQYF. CDR3 bases: TGCGCCAGCAGCTTGAGAGGAGGTACGACTAGCGTCTCCTACGAGCAGTACTTC.

For the CDR3, the DNA is TGTGCCAGCTCACCACTCCGACAGGGGAGGCGAGAGCAGTACTTC. Translated: CASSPLRQGRREQYF. V gene TRBV18 combines with J gene TRBJ2-7; 8 bases match TRBD1. Germline V lookup: CDR1 KGHSH, CDR2 LQKENI. The CDR3 runs to 15 residues. With V trimmed by 1 base and J by 7 bases, 9 bases remained unmatched.

This rearrangement joins TRBV4-2 to TRBJ2-1; TRBD2 agrees at 15 bases. The CDR3 runs to 17 residues. Per the germline V gene, CDR1 is LGHNA and CDR2 is YNFKEQ. With V trimmed by 4 bases and J by 8 bases, 9 bases remained unmatched. CDR3 in DNA: TGTGCCAGCAGCCCAGATGGGACTAGCGGGGGGTGGTATGAGCAGTTCTTC. This translates into CASSPDGTSGGWYEQFF.

The V and J genes are TRBV19 and TRBJ2-5; 8 bases match TRBD1. The V segment lost 2 bases and the J segment 3 bases; nucleotides outside the gene matches: 8. The CDR3 length is 16 residues. Germline V gene sequence: CDR1 LNHDA, CDR2 SQIVND (reference sequence). This chain's CDR3 is CASSITIDRGKETQYF. DNA of the CDR3: TGTGCCAGTAGTATAACCATTGACAGGGGTAAAGAGACCCAGTACTTC.

This chain connects TRBV19 to TRBJ2-7, with D perhaps matching TRBD2 (6 bases). In germline, CDR1 is LNHDA, CDR2 SQIVND (reference sequence). This CDR3 contains 14 residues. Trimming pared 5 bases from V and 3 bases from J, leaving 14 bases between. CDR3 nucleotide sequence: TGTGCCAGTAGTTTTAGCGGTGAGTTCTACGAGCAGTACTTC. This gives the protein CASSFSGEFYEQYF. Full variable domain (remainder filled in from reference TRBV19 and TRBJ2-7): DGGITQSPKYLFRKEGQNVTLSCEQNLNHDAMYWYRQDPGQGLRLIYYSQIVNDFQKGDIAEGYSVSREKKESFPLTVTSAQKNPTAFYLCASSFSGEFYEQYFGPGTRLTVT.

This chain uses TRBV6-5 with TRBJ2-3; TRBD1 might be the D (5 bases). Trimming shortened V by 0 bases and J by 0 bases, and 10 bases separated the two germline ends. The CDR3 is 16 amino acids. Germline V CDR1 and CDR2: MNHEY, SVGAGI. This chain's CDR3 is CASSYSSPGSTDTQYF. CDR3 in DNA: TGTGCCAGCAGTTACTCGAGTCCAGGGAGCACAGATACGCAGTATTTT.

In its sample, this clone was seen once. The V and J genes are TRBV19 and TRBJ2-5; 8 bases line up with TRBD1. Germline lookup yields CDR1 LNHDA and CDR2 SQIVND (reference sequence). The CDR3 totals 14 residues. V was clipped by 8 bases and J by 5 bases; unmatched bases: 10. CDR3: CASREQGDGETQYF. CDR3 DNA: TGTGCCAGTCGGGAACAGGGGGACGGGGAGACCCAGTACTTC.

This sequence joins TRBV11-2 and TRBJ2-2; maybe TRBD2 (5 bases). CDR3 length equals 14 residues. Deletions cut 6 bases from V and 5 bases from J, with 13 bases between. Per germline, CDR1 SGHAT and CDR2 FQNNGV. The CDR3 region is CASRSDGKTGELFF. DNA of the CDR3: TGTGCCAGCAGATCGGACGGGAAGACCGGGGAGCTGTTTTTT.

The chain has TRBV20-1 and TRBJ2-7; D gene uncertain. Between the trimmed V and J ends, which lost 6 bases and 1 base, there was a span of 7 bases. Germline CDR1 DFQATT, CDR2 SNEGSKA (reference sequence). The CDR3 is 11 amino acids. The CDR3 here is CSAEQSYEQYF. Written as DNA, the CDR3 is TGCAGTGCCGAACAGTCCTACGAGCAGTACTTC.

The genes are TRBV6-2 or TRBV6-3 and TRBJ1-5; no clear D. V lost 5 bases and J 0 bases, leaving 5 bases between the germline ends. The CDR3 is made up of 13 amino acids. Germline CDR1 and CDR2: MNHEY and SVGEGT. This chain's CDR3 is CASSVRSNQPQHF. As DNA, the CDR3 is TGTGCCAGCAGTGTGCGTAGCAATCAGCCCCAGCATTTT.

The chain joins TRBV5-1 to TRBJ2-7; 8 bases are a match to TRBD1. The CDR3 runs to 12 residues. V lost 4 bases to trimming and J lost 5 bases; unmatched junction nucleotides: 2. CDR1 is SGHRS, CDR2 YFSETQ, per germline. The CDR3 spells CASSVDRDEQYF. In nucleotides, the CDR3 is TGCGCCAGCAGCGTGGACAGGGACGAGCAGTACTTC.

This clone appeared once. This sequence joins TRBV5-1 and TRBJ1-5; 8 bases map to TRBD1. The CDR3 loop spans 16 amino acids. The V gene end was trimmed by 5 bases and the J gene end by 7 bases; junction bases not matched to a gene: 14. Germline V CDR1 and CDR2: SGHRS, YFSETQ. The CDR3 DNA reads as TGCGCCAGCAGTTATGGGGCGCGAGGACAGGGCCAGCCCCAGCATTTT. Its translation is CASSYGARGQGQPQHF.

This chain links TRBV3-1 (or the pseudogene TRBV3-2) with TRBJ2-5; D may be TRBD1 (6 bases). This CDR3 contains 16 residues. V lost 0 bases, J lost 2 bases, and 13 bases lay in between. The germline V gene has CDR1 LGHDT and CDR2 YNNKEL (reference sequence). Written as DNA, the CDR3 is TGTGCCAGCAGCCAAGATCCCAGGGGTTCACAAGAGACCCAGTACTTC. This gives the protein CASSQDPRGSQETQYF.

The V gene is TRBV15, the J gene TRBJ2-1; 9 nucleotides line up with TRBD1. Looked up from germline, CDR1 is LNHNV and CDR2 is YYDKDF (reference sequence). This CDR3 contains 14 residues. The V and J ends lost 3 bases and 7 bases, in that order; junction bases with no gene match: 4. CDR3: CATSRDRGWNEQFF. The CDR3 bases are TGTGCCACCAGCAGGGACAGGGGTTGGAATGAGCAGTTCTTC. Drawing the rest from reference TRBV15 and TRBJ2-1, the complete variable domain is DAMVIQNPRYQVTQFGKPVTLSCSQTLNHNVMYWYQQKSSQAPKLLFHYYDKDFNNEADTPDNFQSRRPNTSFCFLDIRSPGLGDTAMYLCATSRDRGWNEQFFGPGTRLTVL.

The J gene is TRBJ1-6, the V gene TRBV5-5; D uncertain. Germline V lookup: CDR1 SGHKS, CDR2 YYEKEE (reference sequence). V was pared by 2 bases and J by 0 bases, with 15 bases between. This CDR3 has 18 residues. CDR3 DNA: TGTGCCAGCAGCTTAGAGCGGAAAACTAGCTCCTATAATTCACCCCTCCACTTT. Protein: CASSLERKTSSYNSPLHF.

This chain joins TRBV11-2 and TRBJ2-4, with 7 nucleotides matching TRBD2. Germline V gene lookup returns CDR1 SGHAT and CDR2 FQNNGV. V lost 4 bases, J lost 0 bases, and 6 bases stayed unmatched. This CDR3 spans 16 amino acids. CDR3 in amino acids: CASSYRREKAKNIQYF. In nucleotides, the CDR3 is TGTGCCAGCAGCTATAGGCGGGAGAAAGCCAAAAACATTCAGTACTTC.

This chain joins TRBV7-6 and TRBJ2-3; TRBD2 matches at 7 bases. Looked up from germline, CDR1 is SGHVS and CDR2 is FNYEAQ. The ends lost 2 bases at V and 0 bases at J; junction bases unmatched: 11. The CDR3 length is 18 residues. The CDR3: CASSLRPARAGSTDTQYF. The CDR3 DNA is TGTGCCAGCAGCTTACGGCCGGCGAGAGCGGGAAGCACAGATACGCAGTATTTT. Complete variable domain (other parts from reference TRBV7-6 and TRBJ2-3): GAGVSQSPRYKVTKRGQDVALRCDPISGHVSLYWYRQALGQGPEFLTYFNYEAQQDKSGLPNDRFSAERPEGSISTLTIQRTEQRDSAMYRCASSLRPARAGSTDTQYFGPGTRLTVL.